The following is a T cell receptor beta chain sequence with its context. The antigen is undetermined. The data belong to a study of cytomegalovirus exposure and HLA in healthy donors. Overall study findings and caveats: The classifier reportedly diagnosed cytomegalovirus status with high sensitivity and specificity. Cytomegalovirus association was listed for 164 TCR beta chains.

The PCR made use of 60 Vbeta and 13 Jbeta primers. Only in-frame clones appear in the TCRdb table, and some are missing; sequencing was by immunoSEQ multiplex PCR. The sample consists of over 150,000 clones, roughly three quarters of them appearing once. Trimming shortened V by 0 bases and J by 2 bases, and 11 bases separated the two germline ends. The CDR3 is 15 residues long. CDR1 and CDR2 (germline): GTSNPN, SVGIG (reference sequence). V gene TRBV30 combines with J gene TRBJ1-5; no firm D call. Sequencing input: PBMCs. The sequence derives from a man aged 60 to 69 in good health and CMV-seronegative. CDR3: CAWSVPWEGNQPQHF. CDR3 in DNA: TGTGCCTGGAGTGTACCCTGGGAGGGCAATCAGCCCCAGCATTTT.